One sample yielded the 29 T cell receptor beta chains listed below, sequenced in a study of shared clonotypes between healthy human individuals (dated by TCRdb to 2020 to 2021). The library relied on the immunoSEQ multiplex PCR assay. As stored in TCRdb, this immuneACCESS dataset retains in-frame rearrangements with V and J assigned. A fraction of the clones does not appear; measured against another copy, unresolved V genes explain less than half of the discrepancy, and the remainder lacks a known reason. Across this sample there are 600,000 to 750,000 clones, with around 91% seen only once. 30% to 40% of the sample is in the top ten clones. The sample taken for sequencing was memory CD8+ T cells from PBMCs. Interpreted using the paper, the cell subset or site label stands for: CD45RO+ cells pooled with CCR7-negative TemRA cells. These receptor sequences come from a man aged 18 to 35 in good health. Some clones in this sample may be carry-over from other donors' samples.

This clone is classed as medium-sized (0.01 to 0.1%). The chain employs TRBV7-9 and TRBJ1-2; D unclear. The V end lost 3 bases, the J end lost 4 bases, and 24 bases lay between the germline ends. The CDR3 runs to 18 residues. Germline loops: CDR1 SEHNR, CDR2 FQNEAQ (reference sequence). The CDR3: CASSFPKAEGGIFYGYTF. The CDR3 DNA is TGTGCCAGCAGCTTTCCCAAGGCAGAAGGAGGAATCTTCTATGGCTACACCTTC.

The J gene is TRBJ2-5, the V gene TRBV2; TRBD2 matches 10 bases. J gave up 4 bases and V 8 bases, and 7 bases lay outside the gene matches. The CDR3 contains 14 residues. CDR1 is SNHLY and CDR2 is FYNNEI in the germline V gene. CDR3 loop: CASLLAGWGETQYF. CDR3 nucleotides: TGTGCCAGCTTACTAGCGGGGTGGGGAGAGACCCAGTACTTC.

The V gene is TRBV4-3, the J gene TRBJ2-5; the match to TRBD2 covers 7 bases. The CDR3 covers 17 residues. The germline V gene has CDR1 LGHNA and CDR2 YSLEER. V dropped 0 bases and J dropped 5; count of bases not matched to a gene: 12. The chain's CDR3 is CASSQDRLALPTETQYF. CDR3 sequence (DNA): TGCGCCAGCAGCCAAGATAGACTAGCTCTCCCAACGGAGACCCAGTACTTC.

This chain connects TRBV4-1 to TRBJ2-7, with a tentative D call TRBD2 (6 bases). V was cut by 5 bases and J by 5 bases, with 13 bases left in between. The CDR3 sequence is 13 residues long. Germline V gives CDR1 MGHRA, CDR2 YSYEKL. The CDR3 sequence: CASSSRRGDEQYF. In DNA, the CDR3 is TGCGCCAGCAGCTCGCGGAGGGGCGACGAGCAGTACTTC.

The chain couples TRBV7-9 to TRBJ1-1; TRBD1 agrees at 12 bases. Trimming took 4 bases from V and 1 from J; bases not matched to a gene: 7. CDR1 and CDR2 (germline): SEHNR, FQNEAQ (reference sequence). This CDR3 is 17 amino acids long. For the CDR3, the DNA is TGTGCCAGCAGCTCGTTCGGGACAGGGGGCAGGAACACTGAAGCTTTCTTT. Translating gives CASSSFGTGGRNTEAFF.

About this clone itself: The junction shows a germline mismatch at one end, possibly a read error. The chain employs TRBV11-2 and TRBJ2-7; D is possibly TRBD1 or TRBD2 (5 bases each). Germline assignment: CDR1 SGHAT and CDR2 FQNNGV. This CDR3 comprises 11 residues. This CDR3 is CASANLRDVNF. The CDR3 DNA follows: TGTGCCAGCGCCAACCTCCGGGACGTCAACTTC.

The V gene is TRBV7-9, the J gene TRBJ2-7; either TRBD1 or TRBD2 may fit D (5 bases each). Per germline, CDR1 SEHNR and CDR2 FQNEAQ (reference sequence). This CDR3 is 16 amino acids long. The V and J ends lost 5 bases and 1 base respectively, with 18 bases between them. CDR3 sequence: CASSARDEGSSYEQYF. The CDR3 DNA sequence: TGTGCCAGCAGCGCCCGGGACGAAGGTAGTTCCTACGAGCAGTACTTC.

The chain combines TRBV27 with TRBJ1-1; D gene uncertain. V was shortened by 8 bases and J by 4 bases, with 14 bases between the two germline ends. The V gene's germline CDR1 is MNHEY and CDR2 SMNVEV (reference sequence). This CDR3 spans 13 amino acids. CDR3 region: CASGGLGITEAFF. The CDR3 bases are TGTGCCAGCGGAGGTCTGGGAATCACTGAAGCTTTCTTT.

The rearrangement links TRBV5-8 to TRBJ1-5, with D possibly being TRBD1 (6 bases). Germline lookup yields CDR1 SGHTS and CDR2 YDEGEE. The CDR3 consists of 15 residues. V lost 4 bases to trimming and J lost 1 base, with 12 bases between them. This chain's CDR3 is CASSTGLGSNQPQHF. Here the CDR3 DNA reads TGTGCCAGCAGCACAGGGTTAGGGAGCAATCAGCCCCAGCATTTT.

The rearrangement joins TRBV19 to TRBJ2-1, with TRBD2 as a possible D gene (6 bases). Per germline, CDR1 LNHDA and CDR2 SQIVND (reference sequence). This CDR3 contains 15 residues. V was cut by 3 bases and J by 6 bases, with 15 bases left in between. The CDR3 spells CASSMGDFIVNEQFF. CDR3 in DNA: TGTGCCAGTAGTATGGGGGACTTCATAGTCAATGAGCAGTTCTTC.

The V call is TRBV11-2, the J call TRBJ1-1; D possibly corresponds to TRBD1 (5 bases). Trimming stripped 5 bases from V and 0 bases from J, with 10 bases between. This CDR3 spans 14 amino acids. Germline V gene data show CDR1 as SGHAT and CDR2 as FQNNGV. For the CDR3, the DNA is TGTGCCAGCAGCGCACGCAGGGTGAACACTGAAGCTTTCTTT. This codes for CASSARRVNTEAFF.

The chain joins TRBV5-4 to TRBJ1-5, with TRBD1 matching 7 bases. Trimming cost V 3 bases and J 6 bases; bases outside gene matches: 12. The CDR3 covers 16 residues. Germline loops: CDR1 SGHNT, CDR2 YYREEE (reference sequence). The CDR3 nucleotides are TGTGCCAGCAGCTCACCCCAACAGGGGATCCGTCAGCCCCAGCATTTT. Its translation is CASSSPQQGIRQPQHF.

This clone was observed once. The CDR3 nucleotides are TGTGCCAGCAGTGACTCTGGTGGGACGCCTGGACGGCAGTTCTTC. The encoded protein is CASSDSGGTPGRQFF. This chain joins TRBV6-4 and TRBJ2-1; D may match TRBD1 or TRBD2 (5 bases each). The CDR3 consists of 15 residues. Germline V gives CDR1 MRHNA, CDR2 SNTAGT. Trimming removed 0 bases from V and 12 bases from J, with 18 bases in between.

V usage is TRBV7-9 and J usage is TRBJ2-2; D is unresolved. Between the trimmed V and J ends, which lost 6 bases and 4 bases, there was a span of 15 bases. The CDR3 runs to 15 residues. The V gene's germline CDR1 is SEHNR and CDR2 FQNEAQ (reference sequence). The CDR3 coding sequence is TGTGCCAGCAGTAATCCACAGAGAATCACCGGGGAGCTGTTTTTT. Encoded protein: CASSNPQRITGELFF. The full variable domain, completed using reference TRBV7-9 and TRBJ2-2, is DTGVSQNPRHKITKRGQNVTFRCDPISEHNRLYWYRQTLGQGPEFLTYFQNEAQLEKSRLLSDRFSAERPKGSFSTLEIQRTEQGDSAMYLCASSNPQRITGELFFGEGSRLTVL.

The V call is TRBV5-1, the J call TRBJ1-3; D remains ambiguous. The V gene's germline CDR1 is SGHRS and CDR2 YFSETQ. The CDR3 loop spans 15 amino acids. V lost 4 bases, J lost 4 bases, and 15 bases lay in between. The chain's CDR3 is CASSPGWAKGNTIYF. CDR3 nucleotides: TGCGCCAGCAGCCCGGGTTGGGCTAAAGGAAACACCATATATTTT.

This clone was recorded only once. The J gene is TRBJ1-4, the V gene TRBV19; tentative D call: TRBD1 (6 bases). V shed 4 bases and J shed 2 bases, with 11 bases lying between them. The CDR3 totals 15 residues. Germline-derived CDR1 and CDR2 are LNHDA and SQIVND (reference sequence). The CDR3 spells CASSKSGATNEKLFF. The CDR3 nucleotides are TGTGCCAGTAGTAAATCAGGGGCGACTAATGAAAAACTGTTTTTT.

The CDR3 protein is CASSLAVGSNQPQHF. CDR3 bases: TGTGCCAGCAGCTTAGCAGTGGGAAGCAATCAGCCCCAGCATTTT. V is TRBV7-8 and J is TRBJ1-5; no clear D gene. V was trimmed by 0 bases and J by 1 base, leaving 7 bases between them. Per germline, CDR1 SGHVS and CDR2 FQNEAQ. This CDR3 has 15 amino acids.

The chain has TRBV27 and TRBJ2-4; no firm D call. CDR3 length equals 14 residues. Germline lookup yields CDR1 MNHEY and CDR2 SMNVEV (reference sequence). V lost 0 bases and J lost 2, with 5 bases in between. The CDR3 spells CASSLSGTKNIQYF. The CDR3 region has the DNA TGTGCCAGCAGTTTATCGGGAACCAAAAACATTCAGTACTTC.

The gene calls are TRBV9 and TRBJ1-2; perhaps TRBD1 as D (6 bases). V was cut by 0 bases and J by 8 bases, with 14 bases left in between. The length of the CDR3 is 14 residues. Germline V gives CDR1 SGDLS, CDR2 YYNGEE. As DNA, the CDR3 is TGTGCCAGCAGCGTAGCTCAGGGGCCGGGCGGCTACACCTTC. This encodes CASSVAQGPGGYTF.

This clone came up once. V and J are TRBV4-1 and TRBJ2-3; 12 nucleotides line up with TRBD2. With V trimmed by 1 base and J by 10 bases, 9 bases remained unmatched. This CDR3 is 16 amino acids long. Looked up from germline, CDR1 is MGHRA and CDR2 is YSYEKL. CDR3 amino acids: CASSQVVLAGGQAQYF. The CDR3 region has the DNA TGCGCCAGCAGCCAAGTGGTGCTAGCGGGAGGGCAGGCGCAGTATTTT.

The chain carries TRBV27 and TRBJ2-7, with 7 bases lining up with TRBD1. The germline V gene has CDR1 MNHEY and CDR2 SMNVEV (reference sequence). V lost 5 bases, J lost 6 bases, and 13 bases stayed unmatched. The CDR3 has 15 amino acids. CDR3 loop: CASSIRQGGIGEQYF. The CDR3 region has the DNA TGTGCCAGCAGTATCCGACAGGGTGGCATCGGCGAGCAGTACTTC.

V gene TRBV27 combines with J gene TRBJ2-6, with no clear D. The germline CDR1 and CDR2 sequences are MNHEY and SMNVEV (reference sequence). V gave up 5 bases and J gave up 5 bases, with 22 bases separating them. This CDR3 has 18 amino acids. Here the CDR3 reads CASSIWSWLQSRANVLTF. CDR3 nucleotide sequence: TGTGCCAGCAGTATCTGGAGCTGGCTACAAAGTCGGGCCAACGTCCTGACTTTC.

This chain connects TRBV6-5 to TRBJ1-2; 9 nucleotides line up with TRBD1. This CDR3 region has 15 residues. Germline CDR1 is MNHEY and CDR2 is SVGAGI. V dropped 0 bases and J dropped 6; count of bases not matched to a gene: 5. CDR3 in amino acids: CASSYSLNRGHGYTF. The CDR3 nucleotides are TGTGCCAGCAGTTACTCACTTAACAGGGGGCATGGCTACACCTTC.

The chain has TRBV2 and TRBJ2-2, with D possibly being TRBD2 (6 bases). The germline V gene encodes CDR1 SNHLY and CDR2 FYNNEI. V dropped 3 bases and J dropped 5 bases, with 13 bases sitting between them. The CDR3 is 15 residues long. The CDR3 nucleotides read TGTGCCAGCAGTGAGAGTCCAGGAGGGACCGGGGAGCTGTTTTTT. Translating it yields CASSESPGGTGELFF.

CDR3 sequence: CAIREGERGEQYF. The CDR3 nucleotides read TGTGCCATCAGAGAGGGGGAGCGGGGGGAGCAGTACTTC. The chain has TRBV6-1 and TRBJ2-7; TRBD2 matches at 8 bases. The CDR3 has 13 amino acids. Germline CDR1 and CDR2: MNHNS and SASEGT. With V trimmed by 10 bases and J by 7 bases, 12 bases remained unmatched.

This rearrangement joins TRBV4-1 to TRBJ1-2; maybe TRBD1 (5 bases). Between the trimmed V and J ends, which lost 3 bases and 0 bases, there was a span of 11 bases. The germline CDR1 and CDR2 sequences are MGHRA and YSYEKL. The CDR3 spans 15 residues. Here the CDR3 DNA reads TGCGCCAGCAGCCAGACTCAGGGCACTAACTATGGCTACACCTTC. Residues: CASSQTQGTNYGYTF.

This clone was seen just once. The V gene is TRBV30, the J gene TRBJ2-1; perhaps D is TRBD1 or TRBD2 (5 bases each). CDR1 is GTSNPN, CDR2 SVGIG, per germline (reference sequence). The CDR3 sequence is 13 residues long. V lost 0 bases and J lost 6, with 9 bases in between. The CDR3 protein is CAWSVHGGNEQFF. Written as DNA, the CDR3 is TGTGCCTGGAGTGTACATGGGGGCAATGAGCAGTTCTTC.

Written as DNA, the CDR3 is TGTGCCAGTAGTGAGGACCGGGAGGGGAGCACTGAAGCTTTCTTT. Translation gives CASSEDREGSTEAFF. V gene TRBV19 combines with J gene TRBJ1-1, with a tentative D call TRBD1 (5 bases). The germline V gene has CDR1 LNHDA and CDR2 SQIVND (reference sequence). Trimming cost V 5 bases and J 4 bases, with 17 bases left between them. This CDR3 spans 15 amino acids. Complete variable domain (other parts from reference TRBV19 and TRBJ1-1): DGGITQSPKYLFRKEGQNVTLSCEQNLNHDAMYWYRQDPGQGLRLIYYSQIVNDFQKGDIAEGYSVSREKKESFPLTVTSAQKNPTAFYLCASSEDREGSTEAFFGQGTRLTVV.

The chain employs TRBV27 and TRBJ2-7; 7 bases match TRBD1. With V trimmed by 0 bases and J by 3 bases, 2 bases remained unmatched. Looked up from germline, CDR1 is MNHEY and CDR2 is SMNVEV (reference sequence). This CDR3 has 14 amino acids. CDR3 bases: TGTGCCAGCAGTTTATCTTACAGGGGCTACGAGCAGTACTTC. Amino acid sequence: CASSLSYRGYEQYF.